Listed here are 15 T cell receptor beta chains from one sample, sequenced in a study of shared clonotypes between healthy human individuals. Profiling relied on immunoSEQ multiplex PCR, and the TCRdb table lists in-frame clones only, not all of them. Of about 2.3 million clones listed, 85% to 95% are singletons. Sequencing was performed on naive CD4+ T cells from PBMCs. Subset here: CD45RA+ positively selected. The receptors here all came from a man aged 18-30 years in good health. Some clones in this sample may be carry-over from other donors' samples.

The chain is built from TRBV28 and TRBJ2-7; D possibly corresponds to TRBD1 (6 bases). The germline V gene encodes CDR1 MDHEN and CDR2 SYDVKM. Trimming removed 5 bases from V and 0 bases from J, with 17 bases in between. The CDR3 length is 16 residues. CDR3 loop: CASSPASRGGSYEQYF. The CDR3 nucleotides read TGTGCCAGCAGTCCAGCGTCGAGAGGGGGCTCCTACGAGCAGTACTTC.

The chain uses TRBV11-2 and TRBJ2-1; 9 bases agree with TRBD2. The CDR3 contains 15 residues. J gave up 3 bases and V 5 bases, and 5 bases lay outside the gene matches. Per the germline V gene, CDR1 is SGHAT and CDR2 is FQNNGV. The CDR3 bases are TGTGCCAGCAGCCGAACTAGCGGGTACTACAATGAGCAGTTCTTC. Translation gives CASSRTSGYYNEQFF.

V gene TRBV15 combines with J gene TRBJ1-2; D unresolved. Deletions cut 0 bases from V and 3 bases from J, with 8 bases between. This CDR3 comprises 14 residues. The germline CDR1 and CDR2 sequences are LNHNV and YYDKDF (reference sequence). The CDR3 loop is CATSRDRLYYGYTF. The CDR3, as DNA: TGTGCCACCAGCAGAGATCGACTCTACTATGGCTACACCTTC.

In its sample, this clone was seen once. This sequence joins TRBV9 and TRBJ2-1; perhaps TRBD1 as D (8 bases). Germline V gene sequence: CDR1 SGDLS, CDR2 YYNGEE. The CDR3 covers 14 residues. Trimming pared 0 bases from V and 10 bases from J, leaving 14 bases between. CDR3: CASSVGEGDREQFF. The CDR3 bases are TGTGCCAGCAGCGTAGGGGAGGGGGACAGGGAGCAGTTCTTC.

This rearrangement joins TRBV28 to TRBJ1-2; weak D call: TRBD1 (6 bases). Trimming shortened V by 5 bases and J by 6 bases, and 16 bases separated the two germline ends. The germline CDR1 and CDR2 sequences are MDHEN and SYDVKM. The CDR3 covers 14 residues. In DNA, the CDR3 is TGTGCCAGCAGTCCCTTCCCCCGGACAGATGGCTACACCTTC. Translated: CASSPFPRTDGYTF.

The chain uses TRBV2 and TRBJ2-3, with 7 bases matching TRBD2. CDR1 SNHLY and CDR2 FYNNEI come from the germline V gene. With V trimmed by 4 bases and J by 3 bases, 4 bases remained unmatched. This CDR3 has 14 residues. The CDR3 DNA reads TGTGCCAGCAGTGCTCTAGCGGAGACAGATACGCAGTATTTT. Protein sequence: CASSALAETDTQYF.

J is TRBJ2-1 and V is TRBV30; 11 nucleotides match TRBD2. Germline assignment: CDR1 GTSNPN and CDR2 SVGIG (reference sequence). The CDR3 runs 13 residues. V was pared by 7 bases and J by 8 bases, with 7 bases of the junction left unmatched. As DNA, the CDR3 is TGTGCCTTTTCGGGACTAGCGGATCATGAGCAGTTCTTC. This codes for CAFSGLADHEQFF. The whole variable domain, remainder taken from reference TRBV30 and TRBJ2-1, is SQTIHQWPATLVQPVGSPLSLECTVEGTSNPNLYWYRQAAGRGLQLLFYSVGIGQISSEVPQNLSASRPQDRQFILSSKKLLLSDSGFYLCAFSGLADHEQFFGPGTRLTVL.

As for this clone: Within the sample, other DNA sequences also encode this same CDR3. The chain couples TRBV28 to TRBJ2-7; D unresolved. V was pared by 5 bases and J by 2 bases, with 7 bases between. The CDR3 runs 12 residues. Germline V gene lookup returns CDR1 MDHEN and CDR2 SYDVKM. CDR3 protein: CASSQLPYEQYF. The CDR3 coding sequence is TGTGCCAGCAGTCAGCTCCCCTACGAGCAGTACTTC.

This chain uses TRBV7-2 with TRBJ1-4; D is unclear. Germline V gene data show CDR1 as SGHTA and CDR2 as FQGNSA. V lost 2 bases to trimming and J lost 0 bases, with 7 bases between them. The CDR3 is 15 amino acids. Here the CDR3 DNA reads TGTGCCAGCAGCTTACAGTTTGCAACTAATGAAAAACTGTTTTTT. Protein: CASSLQFATNEKLFF. The full variable domain, its missing parts supplied by reference TRBV7-2 and TRBJ1-4, is GAGVSQSPSNKVTEKGKDVELRCDPISGHTALYWYRQSLGQGLEFLIYFQGNSAPDKSGLPSDRFSAERTGGSVSTLTIQRTQQEDSAVYLCASSLQFATNEKLFFGSGTQLSVL.

V is TRBV27 and J is TRBJ2-7; no clear D. The V and J ends lost 2 bases and 1 base respectively, with 15 bases between them. The CDR3 is made up of 16 amino acids. Germline V gives CDR1 MNHEY, CDR2 SMNVEV (reference sequence). CDR3 residues: CASSLIPGMGSYEQYF. The CDR3 DNA reads TGTGCCAGCAGTTTAATTCCAGGCATGGGATCCTACGAGCAGTACTTC.

This rearrangement joins TRBV5-4 to TRBJ2-3, with D uncertain. Trimming cost V 0 bases and J 0 bases, with 8 bases left between them. CDR3 length equals 15 residues. Germline V lookup: CDR1 SGHNT, CDR2 YYREEE (reference sequence). CDR3 in amino acids: CASSLARASTDTQYF. The CDR3 bases are TGTGCCAGCAGCTTGGCGCGCGCAAGCACAGATACGCAGTATTTT. The full variable domain, rest sourced from reference TRBV5-4 and TRBJ2-3, is ETGVTQSPTHLIKTRGQQVTLRCSSQSGHNTVSWYQQALGQGPQFIFQYYREEENGRGNFPPRFSGLQFPNYSSELNVNALELDDSALYLCASSLARASTDTQYFGPGTRLTVL.

This chain uses TRBV7-9 with TRBJ1-1; the D is unclear. This CDR3 region has 15 residues. Germline CDR1 and CDR2: SEHNR and FQNEAQ (reference sequence). The V and J ends lost 5 bases and 1 base respectively, with 14 bases between them. The CDR3 bases are TGTGCCAGCAGCCCCCGTAATGGACGGAACACTGAAGCTTTCTTT. Encoded protein: CASSPRNGRNTEAFF.

For this clone: Other DNA variants within this sample encode the same CDR3. The rearrangement links TRBV9 to TRBJ2-6, with D uncertain. This CDR3 is 15 amino acids long. Germline assignment: CDR1 SGDLS and CDR2 YYNGEE. V lost 2 bases and J lost 0, with 6 bases in between. CDR3 amino acids: CASSVMSSGANVLTF. CDR3 sequence (DNA): TGTGCCAGCAGCGTCATGAGCTCTGGGGCCAACGTCCTGACTTTC.

The V and J genes are TRBV4-2 and TRBJ2-7; D unresolved. In germline, CDR1 is LGHNA, CDR2 YNFKEQ. The V gene lost 0 bases and the J gene lost 7 bases, with 7 bases spanning the gap. This CDR3 has 12 amino acids. The CDR3: CASSQDRREQYF. The CDR3 DNA reads TGTGCCAGCAGCCAAGACAGGCGGGAGCAGTACTTC.

Only one count was recorded for this clone. This chain uses TRBV15 with TRBJ1-1; D is unclear. Trimming took 0 bases from V and 4 from J, leaving 12 bases between them. The CDR3 covers 15 residues. Germline V lookup: CDR1 LNHNV, CDR2 YYDKDF (reference sequence). The chain's CDR3 is CATSRDQWRSTEAFF. DNA of the CDR3: TGTGCCACCAGCAGAGATCAGTGGCGAAGCACTGAAGCTTTCTTT.